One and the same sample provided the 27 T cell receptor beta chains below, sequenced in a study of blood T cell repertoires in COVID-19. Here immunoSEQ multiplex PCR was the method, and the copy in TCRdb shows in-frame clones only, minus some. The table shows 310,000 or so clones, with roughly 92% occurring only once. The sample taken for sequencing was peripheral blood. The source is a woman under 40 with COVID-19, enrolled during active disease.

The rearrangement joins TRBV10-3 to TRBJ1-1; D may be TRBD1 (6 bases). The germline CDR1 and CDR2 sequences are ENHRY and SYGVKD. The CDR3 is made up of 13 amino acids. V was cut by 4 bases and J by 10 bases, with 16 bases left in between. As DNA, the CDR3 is TGTGCCATCAGTGGAGCGGGGGACATCGGAGCTTTCTTT. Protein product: CAISGAGDIGAFF.

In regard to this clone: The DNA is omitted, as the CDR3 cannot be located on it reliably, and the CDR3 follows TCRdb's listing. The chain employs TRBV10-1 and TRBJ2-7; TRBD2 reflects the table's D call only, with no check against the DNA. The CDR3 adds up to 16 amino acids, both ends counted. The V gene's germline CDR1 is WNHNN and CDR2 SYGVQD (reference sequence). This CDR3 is CAINYLCGRGEYEQYF.

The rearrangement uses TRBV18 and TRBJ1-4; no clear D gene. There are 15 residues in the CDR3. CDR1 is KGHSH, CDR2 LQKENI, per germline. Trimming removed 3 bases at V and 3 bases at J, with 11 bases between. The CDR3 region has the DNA TGTGCCAGCTCACCGGCGGTGGGAGCTAATGAAAAACTGTTTTTT. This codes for CASSPAVGANEKLFF.

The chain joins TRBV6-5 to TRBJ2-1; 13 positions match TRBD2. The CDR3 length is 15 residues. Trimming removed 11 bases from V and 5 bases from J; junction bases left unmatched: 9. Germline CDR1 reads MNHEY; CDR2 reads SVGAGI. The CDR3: CAAHRLAGGDNEQFF. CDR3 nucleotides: TGTGCCGCCCATCGACTAGCGGGAGGAGACAATGAGCAGTTCTTC.

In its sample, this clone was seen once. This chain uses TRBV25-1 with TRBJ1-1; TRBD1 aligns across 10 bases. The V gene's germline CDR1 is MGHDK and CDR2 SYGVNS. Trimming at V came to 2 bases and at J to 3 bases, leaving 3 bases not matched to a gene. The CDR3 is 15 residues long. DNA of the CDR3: TGTGCCAGCAGTGAACCCGGGACAGGGGACACTGAAGCTTTCTTT. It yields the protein CASSEPGTGDTEAFF.

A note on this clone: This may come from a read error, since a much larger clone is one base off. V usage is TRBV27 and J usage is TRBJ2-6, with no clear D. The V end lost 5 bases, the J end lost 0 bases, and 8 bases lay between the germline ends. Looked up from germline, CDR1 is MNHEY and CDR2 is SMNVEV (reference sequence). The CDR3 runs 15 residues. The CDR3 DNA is TGTGCCAGCAGTGCAGGTATCTCTGGGGCCAACGTCCTGACTTTC. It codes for CASSAGISGANVLTF. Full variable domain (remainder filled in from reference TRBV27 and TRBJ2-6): EAQVTQNPRYLITVTGKKLTVTCSQNMNHEYMSWYRQDPGLGLRQIYYSMNVEVTDKGDVPEGYKVSRKEKRNFPLILESPSPNQTSLYFCASSAGISGANVLTFGAGSRLTVL.

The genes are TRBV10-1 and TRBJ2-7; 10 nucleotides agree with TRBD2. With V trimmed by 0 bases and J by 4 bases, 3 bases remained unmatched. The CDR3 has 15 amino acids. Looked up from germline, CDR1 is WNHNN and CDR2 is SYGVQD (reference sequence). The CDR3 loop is CASSESTSGVYEQYF. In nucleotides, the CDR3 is TGCGCCAGCAGTGAGTCTACTAGCGGGGTGTACGAGCAGTACTTC.

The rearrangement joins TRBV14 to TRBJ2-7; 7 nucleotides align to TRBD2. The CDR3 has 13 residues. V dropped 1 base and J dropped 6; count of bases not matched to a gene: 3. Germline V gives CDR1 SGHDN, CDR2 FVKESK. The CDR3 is CASSQVTGGEQYF. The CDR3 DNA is TGTGCCAGCAGCCAAGTGACGGGGGGCGAGCAGTACTTC.

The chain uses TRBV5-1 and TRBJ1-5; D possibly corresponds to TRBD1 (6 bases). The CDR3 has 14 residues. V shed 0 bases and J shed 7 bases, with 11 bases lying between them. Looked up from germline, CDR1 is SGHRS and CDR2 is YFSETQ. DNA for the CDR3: TGCGCCAGCAGCTTGGACAGGGTTGAACAGCCCCAGCATTTT. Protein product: CASSLDRVEQPQHF.

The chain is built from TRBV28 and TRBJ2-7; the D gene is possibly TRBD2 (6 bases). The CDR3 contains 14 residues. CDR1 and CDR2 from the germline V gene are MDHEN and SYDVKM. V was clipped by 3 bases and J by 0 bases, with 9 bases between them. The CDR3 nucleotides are TGTGCCAGCAGTTTCGTCGGGAGCTCCTACGAGCAGTACTTC. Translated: CASSFVGSSYEQYF.

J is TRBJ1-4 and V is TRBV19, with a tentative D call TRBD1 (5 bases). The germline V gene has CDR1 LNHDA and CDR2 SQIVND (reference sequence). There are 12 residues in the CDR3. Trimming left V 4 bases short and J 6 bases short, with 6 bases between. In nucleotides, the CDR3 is TGTGCCAGTAGTAGGGGCGATGAAAAACTGTTTTTT. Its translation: CASSRGDEKLFF.

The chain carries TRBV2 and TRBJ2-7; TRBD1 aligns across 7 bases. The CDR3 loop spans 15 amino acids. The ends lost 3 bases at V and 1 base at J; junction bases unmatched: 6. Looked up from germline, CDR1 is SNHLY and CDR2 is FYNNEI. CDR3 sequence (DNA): TGTGCCAGCAGTGAGGGACAGAGGGGGTCCTACGAGCAGTACTTC. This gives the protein CASSEGQRGSYEQYF. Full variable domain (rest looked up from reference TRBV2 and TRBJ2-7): EPEVTQTPSHQVTQMGQEVILRCVPISNHLYFYWYRQILGQKVEFLVSFYNNEISEKSEIFDDQFSVERPDGSNFTLKIRSTKLEDSAMYFCASSEGQRGSYEQYFGPGTRLTVT.

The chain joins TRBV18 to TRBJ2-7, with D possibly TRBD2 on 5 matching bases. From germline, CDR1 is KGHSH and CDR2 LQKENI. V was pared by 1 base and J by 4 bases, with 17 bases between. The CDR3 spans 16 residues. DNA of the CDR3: TGTGCCAGCTCACCACTCGAGGGAGATAAGGGTTACGAGCAGTACTTC. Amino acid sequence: CASSPLEGDKGYEQYF.

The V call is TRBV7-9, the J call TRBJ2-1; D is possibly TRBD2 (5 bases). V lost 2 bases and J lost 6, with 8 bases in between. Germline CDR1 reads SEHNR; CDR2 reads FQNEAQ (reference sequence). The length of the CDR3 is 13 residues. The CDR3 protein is CASSLLAPNEQFF. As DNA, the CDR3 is TGTGCCAGCAGCTTACTAGCCCCCAATGAGCAGTTCTTC.

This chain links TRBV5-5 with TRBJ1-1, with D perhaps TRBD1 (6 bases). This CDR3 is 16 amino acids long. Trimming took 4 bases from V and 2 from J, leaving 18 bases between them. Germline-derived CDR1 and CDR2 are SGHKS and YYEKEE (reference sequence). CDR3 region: CASSIYTGQKNTEAFF. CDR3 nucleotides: TGTGCCAGCAGCATTTATACCGGACAGAAAAACACTGAAGCTTTCTTT. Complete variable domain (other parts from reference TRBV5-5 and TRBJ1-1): DAGVTQSPTHLIKTRGQQVTLRCSPISGHKSVSWYQQVLGQGPQFIFQYYEKEERGRGNFPDRFSARQFPNYSSELNVNALLLGDSALYLCASSIYTGQKNTEAFFGQGTRLTVV.

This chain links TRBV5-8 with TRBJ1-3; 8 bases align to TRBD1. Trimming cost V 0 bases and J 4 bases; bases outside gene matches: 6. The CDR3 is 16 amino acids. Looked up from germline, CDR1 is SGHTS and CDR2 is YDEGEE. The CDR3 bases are TGTGCCAGCAGCTTGGACTACAGGGGGTACGGAAACACCATATATTTT. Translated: CASSLDYRGYGNTIYF.

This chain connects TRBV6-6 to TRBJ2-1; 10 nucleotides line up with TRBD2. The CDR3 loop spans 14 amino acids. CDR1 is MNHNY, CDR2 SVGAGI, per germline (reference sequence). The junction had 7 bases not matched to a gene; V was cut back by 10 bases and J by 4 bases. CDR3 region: CATTTSGAYNEQFF. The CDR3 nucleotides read TGTGCCACAACTACTAGCGGGGCTTACAATGAGCAGTTCTTC.

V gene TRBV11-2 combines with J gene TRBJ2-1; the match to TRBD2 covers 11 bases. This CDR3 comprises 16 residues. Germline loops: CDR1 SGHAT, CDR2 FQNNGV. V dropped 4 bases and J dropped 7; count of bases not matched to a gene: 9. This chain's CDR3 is CASSSPRGLAANEQFF. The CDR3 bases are TGTGCCAGCAGCTCTCCCCGGGGACTAGCGGCTAATGAGCAGTTCTTC.

This chain's CDR3 is CASSRTSWIEQFF. The CDR3 coding sequence is TGTGCCAGTAGTAGGACTAGCTGGATTGAGCAGTTCTTC. This chain joins TRBV19 and TRBJ2-1; TRBD2 matches 8 bases. Germline-derived CDR1 and CDR2 are LNHDA and SQIVND (reference sequence). The CDR3 has 13 amino acids. V lost 4 bases to trimming and J lost 9 bases; unmatched junction nucleotides: 5.

As DNA, the CDR3 is TGTGCCAGCAGTCCCCATGACAGGGTACAAGCTTTCTTT. Translating it yields CASSPHDRVQAFF. The rearrangement links TRBV28 to TRBJ1-1; 7 nucleotides align to TRBD1. J gave up 9 bases and V 5 bases, and 9 bases lay outside the gene matches. The CDR3 is 13 amino acids. Germline V gives CDR1 MDHEN, CDR2 SYDVKM.

The DNA for the CDR3 is TGTGCCAGCAGTTCCAAACTAGCGGGGAAAGAGACCCAGTACTTC. Translating it yields CASSSKLAGKETQYF. The chain links TRBV6-2 or TRBV6-3 to TRBJ2-5; 10 bases align to TRBD2. Germline V gene sequence: CDR1 MNHEY, CDR2 SVGEGT. This CDR3 comprises 15 residues. J gave up 3 bases and V 4 bases, and 5 bases lay outside the gene matches.

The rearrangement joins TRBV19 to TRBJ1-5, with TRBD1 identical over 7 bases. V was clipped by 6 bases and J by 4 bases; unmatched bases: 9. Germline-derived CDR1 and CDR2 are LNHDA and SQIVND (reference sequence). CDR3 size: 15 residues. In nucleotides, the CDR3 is TGTGCCAGTAGCTACACCGCCAGGGGGAATCAGCCCCAGCATTTT. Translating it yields CASSYTARGNQPQHF.

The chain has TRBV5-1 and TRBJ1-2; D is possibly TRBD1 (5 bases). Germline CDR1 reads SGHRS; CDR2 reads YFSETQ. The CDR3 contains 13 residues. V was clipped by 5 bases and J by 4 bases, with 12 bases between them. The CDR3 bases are TGCGCCAGCAGTTTTGACAGCCGCTATGGCTACACCTTC. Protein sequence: CASSFDSRYGYTF.

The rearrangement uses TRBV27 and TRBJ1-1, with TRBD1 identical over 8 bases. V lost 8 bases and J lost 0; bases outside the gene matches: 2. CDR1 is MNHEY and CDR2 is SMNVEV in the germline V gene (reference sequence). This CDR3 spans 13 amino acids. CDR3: CASGQGLNTEAFF. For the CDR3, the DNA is TGTGCCAGCGGACAGGGCTTGAACACTGAAGCTTTCTTT.

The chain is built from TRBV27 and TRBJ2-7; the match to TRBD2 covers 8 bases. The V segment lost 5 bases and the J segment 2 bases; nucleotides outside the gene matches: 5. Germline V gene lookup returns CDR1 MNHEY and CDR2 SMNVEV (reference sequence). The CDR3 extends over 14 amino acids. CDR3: CASSLSGAAYEQYF. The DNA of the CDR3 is TGTGCCAGCAGTCTTAGCGGGGCCGCCTACGAGCAGTACTTC.

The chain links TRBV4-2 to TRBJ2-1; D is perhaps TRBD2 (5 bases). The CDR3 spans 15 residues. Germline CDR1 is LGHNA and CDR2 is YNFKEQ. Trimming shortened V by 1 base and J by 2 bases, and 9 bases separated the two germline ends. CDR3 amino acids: CASSQAGLAYNEQFF. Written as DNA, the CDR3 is TGTGCCAGCAGCCAAGCGGGGTTAGCCTACAATGAGCAGTTCTTC.

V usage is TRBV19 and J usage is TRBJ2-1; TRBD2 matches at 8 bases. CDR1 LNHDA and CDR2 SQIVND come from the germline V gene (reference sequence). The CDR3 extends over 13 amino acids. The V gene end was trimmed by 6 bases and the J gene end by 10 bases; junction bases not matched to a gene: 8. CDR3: CASSTQTSGEQFF. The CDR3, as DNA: TGTGCCAGTAGCACCCAAACTAGCGGAGAGCAGTTCTTC. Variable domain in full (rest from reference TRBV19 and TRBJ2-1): DGGITQSPKYLFRKEGQNVTLSCEQNLNHDAMYWYRQDPGQGLRLIYYSQIVNDFQKGDIAEGYSVSREKKESFPLTVTSAQKNPTAFYLCASSTQTSGEQFFGPGTRLTVL.